This TCR beta chain was identified during a study of technical replicates of blood from a handful of donors (dated by TCRdb to about 2017). Libraries were prepared through the immunoSEQ multiplex PCR assay. TCRdb took over this immuneACCESS table, retaining in-frame rearrangements with V and J assigned. Such tables are incomplete; in checked studies, under half of the missing clones stem from an unresolved V gene, and the remainder is unexplained. The sample includes over 80,000 clones, with approximately 96% observed a single time. The biggest ten clones account for about 0.35% of the sample. Its CDR3 holds 18 amino acids, cysteine through phenylalanine. Here the CDR3 DNA is all that survives: 54 bases in frame from base 1. After removal of 3 bases from V and 7 bases from J, the junction retains 17 bases not matched to a gene. CDR1 and CDR2 are read off the germline V gene as SGHTA and FQGTGA. As for this clone: What antigen it recognizes has not been identified. No base quality information exists; no much larger clone differs at one position.

Sequencing was carried out using T cells isolated from PBMCs. The rearrangement combines TRBV7-3 with TRBJ2-1, and TRBD1 matches 8 of the central bases. The TCR was taken from a human donor in good health. The DNA is as follows: TGTGCCAGCAGCTTTCACTCCTCTACCGGGACAGGCTATAATGAGCAGTTCTTC. Its protein reads: CASSFHSSTGTGYNEQFF.